Here is one T cell receptor (beta chain) with its context. The record originates from a study of blood T cell repertoires in COVID-19. The wider study: Acute and convalescent COVID-19 specimens originated in the United States, Italy and Spain.

This CDR3 spans 16 amino acids. V trimming: 1 base; J trimming: 3 bases; junction bases outside the gene matches: 4. CDR1 and CDR2 (germline): MGHRA, YSYEKL. In the authors' methods: It was from reference gene primer amplification that nucleated cell counts were estimated. Generated by immunoSEQ multiplex PCR, the TCRdb table keeps only in-frame clones and is missing some. V and J calls and clone size are given by that table; D and trimming were obtained from the DNA. The sample has some 150,000 clones, around four fifths seen once. The specimen was peripheral blood. The sequence was obtained from a human donor in a cohort sampled during active COVID-19. V and J are TRBV4-1 and TRBJ1-3; 9 bases line up with TRBD1. CDR3 region: CASSQGGTGSGNTIYF. The CDR3 region has the DNA TGCGCCAGCAGCCAAGGAGGGACAGGGAGTGGAAACACCATATATTTT.